These T cell receptor beta chains were read from a single sample in a study of T cell repertoires in cytomegalovirus infection. These receptors' targets are unknown. TCRdb redid the calling of the reads with MiXCR, one entry per CDR3 protein. Among about 24,000 distinct CDR3 sequences listed, 22% were seen once. The sequences come from CD8+ T cells from cultured PBMCs, collected from culture after CMV antigen stimulation. All receptors derive from a human donor in good health (CMV status not recorded). Some clones in this sample may be carry-over from other donors' samples. Both conserved end residues are part of each CDR3. Each record gives: V gene, D gene, clone size, J gene, CDR3 DNA, CDR3 protein. D genes are given only for firm matches. Clone size is not always given. Where it is, it says once, few, many or a class for expanded clones.

TRBV4-1	.	few	TRBJ2-2	TGCGCCAGCAGCCAAGAGGATAGCGGCGGGGAGCTGTTTTTT	CASSQEDSGGELFF
TRBV6-6	.	.	TRBJ2-1	TGTGCCAGCTCCTCACGGGACCGTAACAATGAGCAGTTCTTC	CASSSRDRNNEQFF
TRBV4-3	TRBD2	few	TRBJ2-5	TGCGCCAGCAGCCAAGAGCGGGGGGGCCAAGAGACCCAGTACTTC	CASSQERGGQETQYF
TRBV5-8	.	.	TRBJ1-1	TGTGCCAGCAGCTTTAGGGACTTGGGCACTGAAGCTTTCTTT	CASSFRDLGTEAFF
TRBV27	.	few	TRBJ2-7	TGTGCCAGCAGTTCGGGCAGGGTTTACTACGAGCAGTACTTC	CASSSGRVYYEQYF
TRBV28	.	.	TRBJ1-2	TGTGCCAGCTCTCAGAGAGGCTACACCTTC	CASSQRGYTF
TRBV29-1	TRBD1	once	TRBJ2-1	TGCAGCGCCTCGGACAGGGAGCAGTTCTTC	CSASDREQFF
TRBV6-5	TRBD1	.	TRBJ2-7	TGTGCCAGCAGTTACGGCGCGGGACAGGGGATCTACGAGCAGTACTTC	CASSYGAGQGIYEQYF
TRBV7-6	TRBD1	many	TRBJ2-5	TGTGCCAGCAGCTCGACAGGGGGGTCCCAAGAGACCCAGTACTTC	CASSSTGGSQETQYF
TRBV7-4	.	few	TRBJ2-5	TGTGCCAGCACCCTTAGCGGCAAAGAGACCCAGTACTTC	CASTLSGKETQYF
TRBV7-9	TRBD1	few	TRBJ1-2	TGTGCCAGCAGCAGGGGGACAGCTAATAACTATGGCTACACCTTC	CASSRGTANNYGYTF
TRBV29-1	TRBD1	.	TRBJ1-2	TGCAGCGCAAAGGGACAGGGGAACTATGGCTACACCTTC	CSAKGQGNYGYTF
TRBV9	TRBD1	once	TRBJ1-3	TGTGCCAGCAGCGGGTGGACAGGGACCTCCTCTGGAAACACCATATATTTT	CASSGWTGTSSGNTIYF
TRBV27	TRBD1	.	TRBJ1-3	TGTGCCAGCAGCCGACAGGGTTCTTTCGGAAACACCATATATTTT	CASSRQGSFGNTIYF
TRBV2	.	few	TRBJ2-7	TGTGCCAGCAGGAGCCGACTAATTTACTACGAGCAGTACTTC	CASRSRLIYYEQYF
TRBV3-1	.	.	TRBJ1-3	TGTGCCAGCAGCCAAGCGGGTGCAGACACCATATATTTT	CASSQAGADTIYF
TRBV15	TRBD1	.	TRBJ2-7	TGTGCCACCAGCACGAGCAACAGGGGGCTGTCCTACGAGCAGTACTTC	CATSTSNRGLSYEQYF
TRBV5-1	.	few	TRBJ1-1	TGCGCCAGCAGCCCCCGTGGAGGAACTGAAGCTTTCTTT	CASSPRGGTEAFF